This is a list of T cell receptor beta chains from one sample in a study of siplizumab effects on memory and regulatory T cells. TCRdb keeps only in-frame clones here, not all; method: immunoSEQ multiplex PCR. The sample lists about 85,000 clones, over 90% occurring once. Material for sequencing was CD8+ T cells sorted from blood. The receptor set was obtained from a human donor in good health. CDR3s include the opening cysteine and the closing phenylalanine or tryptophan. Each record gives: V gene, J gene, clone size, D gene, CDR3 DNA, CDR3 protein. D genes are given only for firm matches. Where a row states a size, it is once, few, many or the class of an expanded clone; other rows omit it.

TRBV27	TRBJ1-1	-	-	TGTGCCAGCAGTATTGACAGATATCGCACTGAAGCTTTCTTT	CASSIDRYRTEAFF
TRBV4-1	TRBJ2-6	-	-	TGCGCCAGCAGCCTCGGGCAGGGATCTGGGGCCAACGTCCTGACTTTC	CASSLGQGSGANVLTF
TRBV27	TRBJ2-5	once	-	TGTGCCAGCAGTCGGAGAGGGGGGCAAGAGACCCAGTACTTC	CASSRRGGQETQYF
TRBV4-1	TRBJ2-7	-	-	TGCGCCAGCAGCCAAGATGTGAGTTACGAGCAGTACTTC	CASSQDVSYEQYF
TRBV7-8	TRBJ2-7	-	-	TGTGCCAGCAGCTTAGTTCCAGGGCCCTCCTACGAGCAGTACTTC	CASSLVPGPSYEQYF
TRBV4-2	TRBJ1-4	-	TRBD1	TGTGCCAGCAGCCAGGGACAGATTGAAAAACTGTTTTTT	CASSQGQIEKLFF
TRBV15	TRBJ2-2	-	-	TGTGCCACCAGCAGCTCGCGGACGGGCGGCACCGGGGAGCTGTTTTTT	CATSSSRTGGTGELFF
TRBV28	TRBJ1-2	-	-	TGTGCCAGCAGTTTAATTGACCTATTTGGCTATGGCTACACCTTC	CASSLIDLFGYGYTF
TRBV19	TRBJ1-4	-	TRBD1	TGTGCCAGTAGGCGGGACAGGGATACCGGGGAAAAACTGTTTTTT	CASRRDRDTGEKLFF
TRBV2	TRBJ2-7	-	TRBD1	TGTGCCAGCAGTCGGGACAGGGGCTCTGGGGAGCAGTACTTC	CASSRDRGSGEQYF
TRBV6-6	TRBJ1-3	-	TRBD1	TGTGCCAGCAGCCGAGGGACAGGCGGAAACACCATATATTTT	CASSRGTGGNTIYF